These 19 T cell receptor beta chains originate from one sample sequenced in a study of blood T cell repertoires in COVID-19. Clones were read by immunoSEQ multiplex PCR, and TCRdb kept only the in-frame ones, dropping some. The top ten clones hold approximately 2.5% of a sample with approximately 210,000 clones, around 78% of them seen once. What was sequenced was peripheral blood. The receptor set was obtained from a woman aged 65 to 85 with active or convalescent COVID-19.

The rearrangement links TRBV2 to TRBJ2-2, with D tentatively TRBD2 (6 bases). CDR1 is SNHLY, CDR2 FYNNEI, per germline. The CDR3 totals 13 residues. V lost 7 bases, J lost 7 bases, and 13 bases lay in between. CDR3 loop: CASKDSGGGELFF. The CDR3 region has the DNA TGTGCCAGCAAAGACTCCGGGGGCGGGGAGCTGTTTTTT.

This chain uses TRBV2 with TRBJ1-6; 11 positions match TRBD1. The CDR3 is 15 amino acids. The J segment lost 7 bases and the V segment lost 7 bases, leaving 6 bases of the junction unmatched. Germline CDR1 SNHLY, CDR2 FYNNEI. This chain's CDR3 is CASIGQGAGNSPLHF. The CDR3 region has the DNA TGTGCCAGCATCGGACAGGGGGCAGGGAATTCACCCCTCCACTTT.

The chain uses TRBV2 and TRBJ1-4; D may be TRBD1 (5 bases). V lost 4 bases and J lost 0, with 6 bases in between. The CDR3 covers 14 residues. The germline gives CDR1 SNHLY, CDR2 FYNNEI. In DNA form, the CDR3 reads TGTGCCAGCAGTGGGACAACAACTAATGAAAAACTGTTTTTT. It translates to CASSGTTTNEKLFF. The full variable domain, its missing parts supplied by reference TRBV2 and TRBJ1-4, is EPEVTQTPSHQVTQMGQEVILRCVPISNHLYFYWYRQILGQKVEFLVSFYNNEISEKSEIFDDQFSVERPDGSNFTLKIRSTKLEDSAMYFCASSGTTTNEKLFFGSGTQLSVL.

The CDR3 protein is CASSLWGDYGYTF. The CDR3 DNA follows: TGTGCCAGCAGTTTGTGGGGGGACTATGGCTACACCTTC. This chain connects TRBV12-3 or TRBV12-4 to TRBJ1-2; maybe TRBD1 (5 bases). Trimming took off 3 bases at V and 3 bases at J, with 8 bases between the two ends. The CDR3 has 13 amino acids.

The CDR3 DNA is TGTGCCAGCAGTTACACAGGGGTCTATGGCTACACCTTC. It yields the protein CASSYTGVYGYTF. This chain connects TRBV6-2 or TRBV6-3 to TRBJ1-2; 7 nucleotides agree with TRBD1. Per the germline V gene, CDR1 is MNHEY and CDR2 is SVGEGT. This CDR3 is built from 13 residues. Germline trimming cut 2 bases from V and 4 bases from J; bases unmatched to any gene: 1.

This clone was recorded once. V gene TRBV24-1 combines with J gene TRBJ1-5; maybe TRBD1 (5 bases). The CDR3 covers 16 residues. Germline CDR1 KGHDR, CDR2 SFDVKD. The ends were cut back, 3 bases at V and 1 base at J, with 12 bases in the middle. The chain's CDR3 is CATSDTRGHSNQPQHF. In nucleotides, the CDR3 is TGTGCCACCAGTGATACCCGAGGACACAGCAATCAGCCCCAGCATTTT.

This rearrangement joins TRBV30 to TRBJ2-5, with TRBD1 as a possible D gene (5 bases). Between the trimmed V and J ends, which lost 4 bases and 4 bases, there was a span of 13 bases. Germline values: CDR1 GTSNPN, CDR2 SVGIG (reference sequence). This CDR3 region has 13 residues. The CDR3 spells CAWNPRVGETQYF. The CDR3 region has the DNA TGTGCCTGGAATCCCAGGGTGGGAGAGACCCAGTACTTC.

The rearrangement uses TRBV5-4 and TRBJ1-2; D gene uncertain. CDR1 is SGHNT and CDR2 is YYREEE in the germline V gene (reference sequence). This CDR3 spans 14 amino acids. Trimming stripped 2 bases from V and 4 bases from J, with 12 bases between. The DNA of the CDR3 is TGTGCCAGCAGCTTACCCGGGATTTTCTATGGCTACACCTTC. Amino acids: CASSLPGIFYGYTF.

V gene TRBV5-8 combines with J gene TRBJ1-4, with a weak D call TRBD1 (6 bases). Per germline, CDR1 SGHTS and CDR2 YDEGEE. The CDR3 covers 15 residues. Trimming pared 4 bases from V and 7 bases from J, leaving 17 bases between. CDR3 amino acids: CASSLRTVSREKLFF. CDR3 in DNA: TGTGCCAGCAGCCTACGGACAGTGAGCCGTGAAAAACTGTTTTTT.

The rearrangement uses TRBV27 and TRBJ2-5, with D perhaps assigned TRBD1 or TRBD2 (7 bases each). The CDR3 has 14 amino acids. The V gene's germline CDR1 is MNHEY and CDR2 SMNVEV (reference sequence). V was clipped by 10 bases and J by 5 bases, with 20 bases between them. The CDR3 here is CATRGGWVLETQYF. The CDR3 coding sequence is TGTGCCACCAGGGGGGGTTGGGTTTTGGAGACCCAGTACTTC.

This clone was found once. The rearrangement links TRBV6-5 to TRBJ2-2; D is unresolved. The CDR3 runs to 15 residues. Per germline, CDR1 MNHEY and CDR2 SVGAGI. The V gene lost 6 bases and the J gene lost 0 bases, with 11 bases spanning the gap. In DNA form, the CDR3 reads TGTGCCAGCAGCCGCACATGGCCGAACACCGGGGAGCTGTTTTTT. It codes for CASSRTWPNTGELFF.

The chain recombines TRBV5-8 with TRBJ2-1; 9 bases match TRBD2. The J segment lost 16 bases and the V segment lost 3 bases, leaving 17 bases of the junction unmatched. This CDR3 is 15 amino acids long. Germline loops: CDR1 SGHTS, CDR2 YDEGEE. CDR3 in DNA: TGTGCCAGCAGCTGGGGGACAGCGGGAGGTGGGCGTCACTTCTTC. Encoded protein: CASSWGTAGGGRHFF. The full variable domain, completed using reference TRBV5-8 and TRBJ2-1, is EAGVTQSPTHLIKTRGQQATLRCSPISGHTSVYWYQQALGLGLQFLLWYDEGEERNRGNFPPRFSGRQFPNYSSELNVNALELEDSALYLCASSWGTAGGGRHFFGPGTRLTVL.

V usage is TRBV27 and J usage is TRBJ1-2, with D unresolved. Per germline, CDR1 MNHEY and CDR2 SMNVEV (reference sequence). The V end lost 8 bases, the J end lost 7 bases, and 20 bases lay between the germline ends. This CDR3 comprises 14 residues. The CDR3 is CASPSRSTEGGYTF. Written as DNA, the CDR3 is TGTGCCAGCCCCTCGAGAAGTACCGAGGGTGGCTACACCTTC.

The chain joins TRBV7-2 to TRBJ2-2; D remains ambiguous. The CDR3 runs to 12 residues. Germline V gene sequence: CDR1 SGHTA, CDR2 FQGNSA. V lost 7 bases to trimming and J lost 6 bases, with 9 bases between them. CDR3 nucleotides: TGTGCCAGCACCCAGTTGGCCGGGGAGCTGTTTTTT. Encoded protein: CASTQLAGELFF.

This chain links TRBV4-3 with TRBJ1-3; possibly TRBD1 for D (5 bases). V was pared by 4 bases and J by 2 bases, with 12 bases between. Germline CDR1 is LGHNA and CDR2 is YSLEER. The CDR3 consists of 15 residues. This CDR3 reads CASSLGGGAGNTIYF. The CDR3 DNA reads TGCGCCAGCAGCCTAGGCGGGGGGGCTGGAAACACCATATATTTT.

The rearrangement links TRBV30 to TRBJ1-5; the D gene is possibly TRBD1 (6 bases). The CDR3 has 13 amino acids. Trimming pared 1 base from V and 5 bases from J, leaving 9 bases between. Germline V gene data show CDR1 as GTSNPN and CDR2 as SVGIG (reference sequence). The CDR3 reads CAWSEGVDQPQHF. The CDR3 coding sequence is TGTGCCTGGAGTGAGGGGGTCGATCAGCCCCAGCATTTT.

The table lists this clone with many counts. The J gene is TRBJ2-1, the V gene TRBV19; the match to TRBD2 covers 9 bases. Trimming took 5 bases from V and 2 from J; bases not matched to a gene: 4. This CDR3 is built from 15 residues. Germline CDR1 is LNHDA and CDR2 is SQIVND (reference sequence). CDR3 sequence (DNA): TGTGCCAGTAGTGGGGGACTAGCCCCCTACAATGAGCAGTTCTTC. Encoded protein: CASSGGLAPYNEQFF.

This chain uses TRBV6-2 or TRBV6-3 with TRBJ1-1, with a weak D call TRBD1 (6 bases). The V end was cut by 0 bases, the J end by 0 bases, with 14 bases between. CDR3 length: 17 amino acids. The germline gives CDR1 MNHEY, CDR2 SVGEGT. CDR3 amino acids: CASSYSIGGRMNTEAFF. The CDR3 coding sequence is TGTGCCAGCAGTTACTCGATAGGGGGACGGATGAACACTGAAGCTTTCTTT.

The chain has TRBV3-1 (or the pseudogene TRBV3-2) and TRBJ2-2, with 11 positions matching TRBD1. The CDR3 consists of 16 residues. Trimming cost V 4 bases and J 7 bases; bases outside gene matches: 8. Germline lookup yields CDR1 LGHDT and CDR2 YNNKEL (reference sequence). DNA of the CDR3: TGTGCCAGCAGCCCGGCTGGACAGGGGGCCGGCGGGGAGCTGTTTTTT. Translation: CASSPAGQGAGGELFF.